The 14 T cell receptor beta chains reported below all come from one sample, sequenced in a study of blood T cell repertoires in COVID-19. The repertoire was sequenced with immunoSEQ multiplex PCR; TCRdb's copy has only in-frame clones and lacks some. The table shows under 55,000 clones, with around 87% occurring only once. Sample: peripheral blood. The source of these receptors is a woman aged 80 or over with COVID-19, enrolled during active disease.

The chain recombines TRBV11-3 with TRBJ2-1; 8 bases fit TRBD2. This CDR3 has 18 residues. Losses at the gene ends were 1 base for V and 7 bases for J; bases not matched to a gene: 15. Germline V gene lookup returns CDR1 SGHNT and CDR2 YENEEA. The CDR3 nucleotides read TGTGCCAGCAGCTTAGTCGAGAGCGGGAGTCGACCGTGGAATGAGCAGTTCTTC. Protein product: CASSLVESGSRPWNEQFF.

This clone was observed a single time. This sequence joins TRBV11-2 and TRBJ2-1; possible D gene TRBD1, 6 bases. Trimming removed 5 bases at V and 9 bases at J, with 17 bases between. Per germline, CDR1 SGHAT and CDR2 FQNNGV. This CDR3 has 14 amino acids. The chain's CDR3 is CASSNRVVGIEQFF. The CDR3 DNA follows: TGTGCCAGCAGCAACAGGGTAGTAGGGATTGAGCAGTTCTTC.

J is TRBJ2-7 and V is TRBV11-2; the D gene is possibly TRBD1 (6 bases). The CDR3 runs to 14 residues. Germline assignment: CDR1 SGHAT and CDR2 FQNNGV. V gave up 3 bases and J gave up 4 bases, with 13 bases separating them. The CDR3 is CASSFLGTPYEQYF. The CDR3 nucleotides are TGTGCCAGCAGCTTCCTTGGGACACCTTACGAGCAGTACTTC.

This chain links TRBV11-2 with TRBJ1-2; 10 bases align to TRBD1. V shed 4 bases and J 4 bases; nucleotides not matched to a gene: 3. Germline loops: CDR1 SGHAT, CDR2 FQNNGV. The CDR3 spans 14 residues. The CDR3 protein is CASSSTGGSYGYTF. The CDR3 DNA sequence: TGTGCCAGCAGCTCGACAGGGGGCAGCTATGGCTACACCTTC. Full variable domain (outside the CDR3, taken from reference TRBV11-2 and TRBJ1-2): EAGVAQSPRYKIIEKRQSVAFWCNPISGHATLYWYQQILGQGPKLLIQFQNNGVVDDSQLPKDRFSAERLKGVDSTLKIQPAKLEDSAVYLCASSSTGGSYGYTFGSGTRLTVV.

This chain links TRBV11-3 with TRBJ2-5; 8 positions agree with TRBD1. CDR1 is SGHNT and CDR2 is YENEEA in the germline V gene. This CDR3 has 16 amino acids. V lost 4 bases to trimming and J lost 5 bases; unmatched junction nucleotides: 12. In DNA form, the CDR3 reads TGTGCCAGCAGCTCCCGGACAGGGTTCGGCGCGGAGACCCAGTACTTC. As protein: CASSSRTGFGAETQYF.

CDR3 in DNA: TGCGCCAGCAGCCTCCAAAGGGGACAGGGAAAAGAGACCCAGTACTTC. It yields the protein CASSLQRGQGKETQYF. The chain employs TRBV5-1 and TRBJ2-5, with TRBD1 matching 9 bases. Germline values: CDR1 SGHRS, CDR2 YFSETQ. V shed 4 bases, J shed 3 bases, and the junction held 10 bases outside the gene matches. The CDR3 has 16 amino acids.

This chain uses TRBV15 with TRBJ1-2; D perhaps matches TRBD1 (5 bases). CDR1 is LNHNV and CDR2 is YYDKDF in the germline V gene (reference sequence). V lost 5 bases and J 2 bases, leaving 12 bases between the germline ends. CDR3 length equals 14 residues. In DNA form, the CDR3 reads TGTGCCACCAGCGGTTTGACAGAGAACTATGGCTACACCTTC. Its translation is CATSGLTENYGYTF.

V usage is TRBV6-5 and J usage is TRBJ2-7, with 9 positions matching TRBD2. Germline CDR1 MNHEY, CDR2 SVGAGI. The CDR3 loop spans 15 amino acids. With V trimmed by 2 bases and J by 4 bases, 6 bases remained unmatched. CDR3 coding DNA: TGTGCCAGCAGTTACGATCCTAGCGGGATTTACGAGCAGTACTTC. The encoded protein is CASSYDPSGIYEQYF.

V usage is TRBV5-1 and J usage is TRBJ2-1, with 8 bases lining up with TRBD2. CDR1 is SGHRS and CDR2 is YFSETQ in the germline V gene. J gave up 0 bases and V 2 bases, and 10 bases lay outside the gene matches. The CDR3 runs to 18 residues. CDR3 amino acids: CASSFTSGSSLSYNEQFF. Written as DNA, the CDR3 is TGCGCCAGCAGCTTCACTAGCGGATCGTCCCTCTCCTACAATGAGCAGTTCTTC.

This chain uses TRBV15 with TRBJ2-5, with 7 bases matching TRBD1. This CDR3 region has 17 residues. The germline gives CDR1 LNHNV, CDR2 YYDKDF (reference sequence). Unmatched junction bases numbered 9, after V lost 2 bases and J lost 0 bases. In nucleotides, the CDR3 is TGTGCCACCAGCAGACTAGGGGGCCGGAGAAACCAAGAGACCCAGTACTTC. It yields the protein CATSRLGGRRNQETQYF.

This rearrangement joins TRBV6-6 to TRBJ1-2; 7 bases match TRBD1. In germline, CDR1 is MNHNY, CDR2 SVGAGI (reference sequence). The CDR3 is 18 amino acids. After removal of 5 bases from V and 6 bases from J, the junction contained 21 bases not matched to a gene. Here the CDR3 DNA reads TGTGCCAGCAGTCCCGCCCGTTACGGACAGGCTCCTCTTAATGGCTACACCTTC. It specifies CASSPARYGQAPLNGYTF.

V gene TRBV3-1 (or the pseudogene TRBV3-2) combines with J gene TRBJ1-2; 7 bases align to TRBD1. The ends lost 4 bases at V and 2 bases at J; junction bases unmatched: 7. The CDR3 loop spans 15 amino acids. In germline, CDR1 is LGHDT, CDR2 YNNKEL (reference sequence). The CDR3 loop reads CASSRAQGRNYGYTF. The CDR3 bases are TGTGCCAGCAGCCGAGCACAGGGGAGGAACTATGGCTACACCTTC.

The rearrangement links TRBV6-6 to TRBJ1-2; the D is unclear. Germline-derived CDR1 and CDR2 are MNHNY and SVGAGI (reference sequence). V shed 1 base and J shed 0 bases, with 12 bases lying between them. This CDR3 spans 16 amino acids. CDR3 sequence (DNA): TGTGCCAGCAGTTACTTTCAGACTCCTACTAACTATGGCTACACCTTC. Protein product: CASSYFQTPTNYGYTF.

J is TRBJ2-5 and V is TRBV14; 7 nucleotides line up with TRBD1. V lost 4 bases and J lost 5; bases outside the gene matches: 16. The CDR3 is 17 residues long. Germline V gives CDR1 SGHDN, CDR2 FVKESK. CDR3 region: CASSPLQGSGGQETQYF. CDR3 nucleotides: TGTGCCAGCAGCCCCTTACAGGGCTCAGGGGGTCAGGAGACCCAGTACTTC.